This record looks at one T cell receptor (beta chain) sequence and its context. CDR1 and CDR2 from the germline V gene are SGDLS and YYNGEE. The CDR3 spans 17 residues. V shed 0 bases, J shed 4 bases, and the junction held 10 bases outside the gene matches. This entry comes from a study of Ad26.COV2.S vaccination and SARS-CoV-2 variants. The treatment was: 15 to 20 received Ad26.COV2.S at low or high dose, single or two shots; roughly five received placebo; per-sample allocation not given. Sampling was done on day 63 after the first vaccine or placebo injection. Sequenced by immunoSEQ multiplex PCR; TCRdb stores in-frame clones only, minus some. Of roughly 500,000 clones detected, roughly 87% appear once; the ten largest clones hold approximately 2.5%.

This sample comprised peripheral blood, obtained in a trial of Ad26.COV2.S vaccine versus placebo. The rearrangement joins TRBV9 to TRBJ2-3, with 8 bases fitting TRBD2. This receptor was obtained from a person between 18 and 65 years old who received the Ad26.COV2.S COVID-19 vaccine or a placebo. CDR3 sequence (DNA): TGTGCCAGCAGCGTAGGGTCCGGGAGGGCCGGTTCAGATACGCAGTATTTT. Translation: CASSVGSGRAGSDTQYF.